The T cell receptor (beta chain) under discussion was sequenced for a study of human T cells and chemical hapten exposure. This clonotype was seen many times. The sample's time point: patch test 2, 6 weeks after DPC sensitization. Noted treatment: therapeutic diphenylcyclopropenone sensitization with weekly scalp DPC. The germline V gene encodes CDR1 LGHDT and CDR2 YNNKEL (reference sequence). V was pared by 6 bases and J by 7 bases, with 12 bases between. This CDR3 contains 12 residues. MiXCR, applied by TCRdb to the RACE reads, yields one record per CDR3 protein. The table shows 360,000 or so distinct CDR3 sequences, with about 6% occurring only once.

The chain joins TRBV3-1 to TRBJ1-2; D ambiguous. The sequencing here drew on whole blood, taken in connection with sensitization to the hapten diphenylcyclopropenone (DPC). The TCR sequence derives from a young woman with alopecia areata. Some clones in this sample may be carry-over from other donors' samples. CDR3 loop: CASRDKPGGYTF. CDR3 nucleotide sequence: TGTGCCAGCAGAGATAAGCCGGGTGGCTACACCTTC.